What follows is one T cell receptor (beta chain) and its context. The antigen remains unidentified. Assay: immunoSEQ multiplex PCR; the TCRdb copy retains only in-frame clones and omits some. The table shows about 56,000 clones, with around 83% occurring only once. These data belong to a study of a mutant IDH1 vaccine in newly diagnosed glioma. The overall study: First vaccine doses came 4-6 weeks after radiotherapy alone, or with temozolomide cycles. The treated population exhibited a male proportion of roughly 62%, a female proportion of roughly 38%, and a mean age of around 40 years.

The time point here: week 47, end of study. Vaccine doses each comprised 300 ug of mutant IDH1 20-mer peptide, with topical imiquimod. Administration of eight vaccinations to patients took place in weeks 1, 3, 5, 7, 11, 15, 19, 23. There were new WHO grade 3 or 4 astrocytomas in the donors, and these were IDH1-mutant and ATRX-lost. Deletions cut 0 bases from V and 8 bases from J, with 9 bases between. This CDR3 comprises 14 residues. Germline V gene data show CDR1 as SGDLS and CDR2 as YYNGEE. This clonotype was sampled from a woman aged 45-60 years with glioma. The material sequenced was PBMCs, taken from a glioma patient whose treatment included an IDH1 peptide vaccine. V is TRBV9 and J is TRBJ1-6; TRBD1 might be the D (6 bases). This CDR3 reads CASSVGGGHSPLHF. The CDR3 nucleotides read TGTGCCAGCAGCGTAGGGGGGGGGCATTCACCCCTCCACTTT.